The 19 T cell receptor beta chains below were found in one sample sequenced in a study of blood T cell repertoires in COVID-19. Assay used: immunoSEQ multiplex PCR; TCRdb lists only in-frame clones, some missing. Among approximately 94,000 clones, over 75% were seen once, and the ten largest hold around 7.2%. Material: peripheral blood. These receptors were obtained from a man aged 25 to 40 in a cohort sampled during active COVID-19.

V is TRBV7-2 and J is TRBJ2-7; 9 bases agree with TRBD2. Germline values: CDR1 SGHTA, CDR2 FQGNSA. Trimming removed 0 bases from V and 2 bases from J; junction bases left unmatched: 2. The CDR3 totals 15 residues. This CDR3 reads CASSLAGGGAYEQYF. The CDR3 bases are TGTGCCAGCAGCTTAGCAGGCGGGGGGGCCTACGAGCAGTACTTC.

There are a few counts of this clone. The chain carries TRBV5-6 and TRBJ1-6; a weak D match, TRBD1 (6 bases). Trimming removed 3 bases at V and 8 bases at J, with 12 bases between. Germline V CDR1 and CDR2: SGHDT, YYEEEE. The CDR3 contains 14 residues. This CDR3 is CASSYGGADSPLHF. DNA for the CDR3: TGTGCCAGCAGCTACGGGGGGGCGGATTCACCCCTCCACTTT.

The CDR3 here is CASSEGRRGGSGYTF. CDR3 nucleotides: TGTGCCAGCAGTGAAGGGAGGAGAGGGGGAAGTGGCTACACCTTC. The chain recombines TRBV2 with TRBJ1-2, with D possibly being TRBD1 (6 bases). The germline V gene has CDR1 SNHLY and CDR2 FYNNEI. The CDR3 loop spans 15 amino acids. V shed 1 base and J shed 7 bases, with 16 bases lying between them.

V and J are TRBV3-1 (or the pseudogene TRBV3-2) and TRBJ1-1; 7 nucleotides align to TRBD1. The J segment lost 8 bases and the V segment lost 7 bases, leaving 4 bases of the junction unmatched. Germline CDR1 is LGHDT and CDR2 is YNNKEL (reference sequence). The CDR3 spans 11 residues. CDR3 residues: CASKWDSEAFF. For the CDR3, the DNA is TGTGCCAGCAAATGGGACAGCGAAGCTTTCTTT.

The chain is built from TRBV7-3 and TRBJ2-6; 8 positions match TRBD1. The ends lost 6 bases at V and 0 bases at J; junction bases unmatched: 10. The CDR3 length is 18 residues. CDR1 is SGHTA, CDR2 FQGTGA, per germline. DNA of the CDR3: TGTGCCAGCAGTTCCTCAGGGGGCCCACTCTCTGGGGCCAACGTCCTGACTTTC. It translates to CASSSSGGPLSGANVLTF.

This chain uses TRBV4-1 with TRBJ2-7; 9 bases line up with TRBD1. Trimming cost V 2 bases and J 1 base; bases outside gene matches: 6. Per germline, CDR1 MGHRA and CDR2 YSYEKL. This CDR3 is built from 16 residues. CDR3 sequence (DNA): TGCGCCAGCAGCCAACGAGGACAGGGGTTTTCCTACGAGCAGTACTTC. It codes for CASSQRGQGFSYEQYF.

The V and J genes are TRBV4-3 and TRBJ1-4; tentative D call: TRBD1 (6 bases). The germline V gene has CDR1 LGHNA and CDR2 YSLEER. This CDR3 contains 19 residues. The V end lost 2 bases, the J end lost 7 bases, and 26 bases lay between the germline ends. DNA of the CDR3: TGCGCCAGCAGCCAAAGCTCAAAAAGGTCGGGGACACGTCCTGAAAAACTGTTTTTT. It codes for CASSQSSKRSGTRPEKLFF.

The chain employs TRBV18 and TRBJ2-7, with TRBD1 matching over 10 bases. Germline CDR1 is KGHSH and CDR2 is LQKENI. The CDR3 totals 14 residues. The V segment lost 5 bases and the J segment 3 bases; nucleotides outside the gene matches: 4. The CDR3 nucleotides read TGTGCCAGCTCATCGGGACAGGGGTTCTACGAGCAGTACTTC. This codes for CASSSGQGFYEQYF.

The genes are TRBV7-2 and TRBJ2-5; 8 bases are shared with TRBD2. This CDR3 is built from 15 residues. The V segment lost 4 bases and the J segment 2 bases; nucleotides outside the gene matches: 6. Per the germline V gene, CDR1 is SGHTA and CDR2 is FQGNSA. CDR3 region: CASSSTGGEQETQYF. The CDR3 coding sequence is TGTGCCAGCAGCTCGACGGGAGGGGAACAAGAGACCCAGTACTTC.

The rearrangement uses TRBV19 and TRBJ1-2, with 7 bases fitting TRBD1. The V segment lost 6 bases and the J segment 3 bases; nucleotides outside the gene matches: 10. The CDR3 has 15 amino acids. CDR1 LNHDA and CDR2 SQIVND come from the germline V gene (reference sequence). In DNA form, the CDR3 reads TGTGCCAGTAGAAAAAACGGACAGGCCCACTATGGCTACACCTTC. Translation: CASRKNGQAHYGYTF.

The chain links TRBV30 to TRBJ2-5, with D maybe TRBD2 (5 bases). The CDR3 contains 10 residues. V lost 5 bases and J 4 bases, leaving 5 bases between the germline ends. CDR1 and CDR2 from the germline V gene are GTSNPN and SVGIG (reference sequence). The CDR3 loop is CAWGRETQYF. The DNA of the CDR3 is TGTGCCTGGGGGAGAGAGACCCAGTACTTC.

This chain connects TRBV12-3 or TRBV12-4 to TRBJ2-7; unclear D gene. The germline V and J ends were trimmed by 5 bases and 2 bases, with 10 bases remaining between them. The length of the CDR3 is 13 residues. The CDR3 bases are TGTGCCAGCAGTAGACACGTTACCTACGAGCAGTACTTC. Translating it yields CASSRHVTYEQYF.

This chain uses TRBV5-6 with TRBJ2-7; 7 nucleotides agree with TRBD1. This CDR3 is built from 11 residues. Germline V gives CDR1 SGHDT, CDR2 YYEEEE. The J segment lost 12 bases and the V segment lost 0 bases, leaving 3 bases of the junction unmatched. The CDR3 reads CASSLGDSRYF. CDR3 nucleotides: TGTGCCAGCAGCTTGGGGGACAGTAGGTACTTC.

The chain combines TRBV4-1 with TRBJ1-1; D is ambiguous. This CDR3 is built from 13 residues. Deletions cut 4 bases from V and 1 base from J, with 7 bases between. CDR1 and CDR2 from the germline V gene are MGHRA and YSYEKL. CDR3 nucleotide sequence: TGCGCCAGCAGCCTTACTGCGAACACTGAAGCTTTCTTT. It encodes CASSLTANTEAFF.

This clone occurred once. The chain carries TRBV7-9 and TRBJ1-1, with D hard to call. This CDR3 is 15 amino acids long. V gave up 5 bases and J gave up 0 bases, with 13 bases separating them. Looked up from germline, CDR1 is SEHNR and CDR2 is FQNEAQ (reference sequence). CDR3 sequence: CASSQSNNMNTEAFF. The CDR3 DNA reads TGTGCCAGCAGCCAATCAAATAACATGAACACTGAAGCTTTCTTT. The full variable domain, in which reference TRBV7-9 and TRBJ1-1 provide the parts outside the CDR3, is DTGVSQNPRHKITKRGQNVTFRCDPISEHNRLYWYRQTLGQGPEFLTYFQNEAQLEKSRLLSDRFSAERPKGSFSTLEIQRTEQGDSAMYLCASSQSNNMNTEAFFGQGTRLTVV.

This clone was observed a handful of times. This chain connects TRBV7-2 to TRBJ2-7; weak D call: TRBD1 (7 bases). Trimming took off 0 bases at V and 5 bases at J, with 14 bases between the two ends. The CDR3 totals 15 residues. Per the germline V gene, CDR1 is SGHTA and CDR2 is FQGNSA. The CDR3, as DNA: TGTGCCAGCAGCTTAGCGTTCAGGGGGGCCCACGAGCAGTACTTC. This codes for CASSLAFRGAHEQYF.

The chain links TRBV9 to TRBJ2-7; the match to TRBD2 covers 9 bases. Trimming removed 3 bases from V and 7 bases from J; junction bases left unmatched: 5. The CDR3 has 13 residues. CDR1 is SGDLS, CDR2 YYNGEE, per germline. In DNA form, the CDR3 reads TGTGCCAGCAGCGCGGGACTAGCAGGTGAGCAGTACTTC. Translating it yields CASSAGLAGEQYF. The variable domain in full, completed from reference TRBV9 and TRBJ2-7, reads DSGVTQTPKHLITATGQRVTLRCSPRSGDLSVYWYQQSLDQGLQFLIQYYNGEERAKGNILERFSAQQFPDLHSELNLSSLELGDSALYFCASSAGLAGEQYFGPGTRLTVT.

The chain joins TRBV4-2 to TRBJ2-5, with TRBD2 identical over 7 bases. Per germline, CDR1 LGHNA and CDR2 YNFKEQ. V was pared by 5 bases and J by 5 bases, with 11 bases of the junction left unmatched. This CDR3 has 15 residues. CDR3 region: CASSVVAGKGETQYF. CDR3 in DNA: TGTGCCAGCAGCGTGGTAGCGGGTAAAGGGGAGACCCAGTACTTC.

This clone has only a few counts. The chain has TRBV10-1 and TRBJ2-1; D unclear. Germline CDR1 reads WNHNN; CDR2 reads SYGVQD (reference sequence). CDR3 length equals 11 residues. Trimming shortened V by 3 bases and J by 7 bases, and 4 bases separated the two germline ends. This chain's CDR3 is CASSDANEQFF. CDR3 DNA: TGCGCCAGCAGTGACGCGAATGAGCAGTTCTTC.